This T cell receptor beta chain was found in a study of T cell responses to AZD1222 COVID-19 vaccine. Study findings and constraints: Targets within unmutated variant regions were reportedly found for nearly half of spike-specific TCRs. Two doses of AZD1222 preceded a rise in Spike-specific TCR breadth and depth. Donors were largely white British and mainly female; clonal diversity was possibly underestimated.

Investigators merged groups given second doses at roughly 4 or roughly 12 weeks. Germline CDR1 reads SEHNR; CDR2 reads FQNEAQ (reference sequence). The CDR3 is made up of 16 amino acids. The V and J ends lost 5 bases and 3 bases respectively, with 19 bases between them. Clones were sequenced by immunoSEQ multiplex PCR, and TCRdb holds only the in-frame ones, with some missing. There are 65,000 to 90,000 clones in the sample; around 90% occur only once, and approximately 1.3% lies in the top ten. Notes on this clone: Its antigen is as yet unknown.

This clonotype was sampled from an adult who received the AZD1222 COVID-19 vaccine. This rearrangement joins TRBV7-9 to TRBJ1-1, with TRBD1 as a possible D gene (6 bases). Sample: peripheral blood, taken 28 days after the second AZD1222 dose. CDR3 residues: CASSTQEKGGYTEAFF. As DNA, the CDR3 is TGTGCCAGCAGCACCCAGGAAAAGGGGGGGTACACTGAAGCTTTCTTT.